This T cell receptor beta chain comes out of a study of blood T cell repertoires in COVID-19 (dated by TCRdb to between 2020 and 2021). Background on the whole study: Samples covering the acute and convalescent phases of COVID-19 were provided by collaborators in the United States, Italy and Spain. The repertoires were released in a freely available public database meant as a resource for research on the immune response to SARS-CoV-2. The dataset comprised deeply sampled blood TCRbeta repertoires from subjects exposed to, actively infected with, or recovered from COVID-19. Sample metadata almost always included a de-identified subject ID, COVID-19 status, age in years and sex. The samples were drawn from two sources: the first 160 participants of the ongoing ImmuneRACE study, and approximately 1,300 subjects contributed by 6 global collaborators. Where available, HLA class I and class II types were taken from metadata supplied by the sample provider and were not determined by assay-based typing. The prospective study material was composed of cDNA or gDNA derived from T cells, B-cell-depleted T cells, or PBMCs. Broader findings and caveats from the paper: The quantity of clinical and demographic metadata differed by source and by participant and was supplied without curation.

On this clone: There is no known antigen for this receptor. Per-nucleotide qualities are absent, and no much larger clonotype sits a single base away.

Enrolling through a virtual design, the prospective study's participants ranged in age from roughly 18 to 100 years and lived across roughly 24 United States geographic areas. Cohort assignment in the prospective study relied on participant-reported clinical history from a screening survey and a study questionnaire. Recovered participants in ImmuneRACE Cohort 3 were defined by two consecutive negative NP/OP PCR tests, clearance by a healthcare professional, or resolution of symptoms. Mobile phlebotomists in the prospective study collected whole blood, serum and a nasopharyngeal or oropharyngeal swab from every participant. Participants in the prospective study had the option to provide additional blood draws and questionnaires over a roughly 2-month period. Before DNA extraction, prospective study blood samples were shipped either frozen or at room temperature. CDR1 is given as SGHVS and CDR2 as FQNEAQ, both from the germline V gene. V was cut back by 1 base and J by 7 bases, leaving a gap of 8 bases between them. Spanning cysteine to phenylalanine, the CDR3 consists of 13 amino acids. Only the CDR3 region is kept as DNA, spanning 39 bases read in frame from base 1.

TCRbeta CDR3 regions were amplified from genomic DNA by means of the immunoSEQ Assay, a bias-controlled multiplex PCR. The original methods were these. Within the assay, amplification of reference gene primers was used to estimate how many nucleated cells each sample contained. To quantify the absolute abundance of each unique TCRbeta CDR3 rearrangement, sequence reads were collapsed and filtered. Productive Simpson clonality was computed per sample as the square root of Simpson's diversity index over productive rearrangements. This immuneACCESS table, as held by TCRdb, lists in-frame sequences with V and J called but not all clones. Of the missing ones, under half trace to an unresolved V gene in checked studies; the others have no known cause. V and J calls and clone size are those listed in that table; D and trimming were worked out from the DNA. For this sample the table gives hundreds of thousands of clones, of which 85% to 90% were detected only once. The ten largest clonotypes hold less than 2% of the sample.

This TCR derives from a man aged 40-49 years who had recovered from COVID-19. The chain is encoded by TRBV7-8 joined to TRBJ1-5, with no confident D gene call. Sequencing was carried out using PBMCs or T cells enriched from blood (not recorded which). The CDR3 amino acid sequence is: CASSLEEGQPQHF. The base sequence is TGTGCCAGCAGCTTAGAAGAGGGACAGCCCCAGCATTTT.